This T cell receptor beta chain is drawn from a study of T cells in Graves' hyperthyroidism and ophthalmopathy. This clonotype was counted many times. Its cognate antigen is unknown. There were TCR beta CDR3 regions amplified from RNA transcripts. During a first-round RT-PCR of the TCR CDR3, the HTBI primer set was used. TCRdb fed the multiplex PCR reads into MiXCR, producing one record per CDR3 protein. The sample holds some 570,000 distinct CDR3 sequences, 12% to 15% seen once. Trimming took 7 bases from V and 3 from J, leaving 12 bases between them. The CDR3 extends over 13 amino acids. In germline, CDR1 is MNHNS, CDR2 SASEGT. Diagnosis relied on clinical symptoms, serum thyroxine and TRAb, thyroid ultrasound and orbital computed tomography. Findings of the study overall: Most thyroid clonotypes expanded above 0.001 were also detected in blood. Progression to ophthalmopathy was predicted a median of 6.5 months early. Ophthalmopathy was told apart from stable hyperthyroidism by a 13 V-J model.

The clonotype originates from a woman under 30 with Graves' ophthalmopathy. The chain links TRBV6-1 to TRBJ1-1; D not certain. The sequenced sample was blood. CDR3 coding DNA: TGTGCCAGCATCAAAACCCGGGACACTGAAGCTTTCTTT. Its translation: CASIKTRDTEAFF.